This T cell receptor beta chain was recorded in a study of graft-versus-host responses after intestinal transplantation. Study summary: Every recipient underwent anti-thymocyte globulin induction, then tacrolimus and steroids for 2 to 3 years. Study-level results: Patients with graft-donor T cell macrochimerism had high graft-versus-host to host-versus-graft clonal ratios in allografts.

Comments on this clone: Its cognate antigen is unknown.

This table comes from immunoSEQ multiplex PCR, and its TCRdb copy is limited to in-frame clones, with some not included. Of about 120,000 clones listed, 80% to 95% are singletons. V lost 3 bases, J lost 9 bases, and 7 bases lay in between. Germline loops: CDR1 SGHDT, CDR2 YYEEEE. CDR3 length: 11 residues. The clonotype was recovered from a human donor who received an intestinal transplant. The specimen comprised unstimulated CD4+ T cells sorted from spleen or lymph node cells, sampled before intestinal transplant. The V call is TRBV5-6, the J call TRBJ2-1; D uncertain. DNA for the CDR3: TGTGCCAGCAGCTCGTTCGGTGAGCAGTTCTTC. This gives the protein CASSSFGEQFF.